The entry below describes one T cell receptor (beta chain). This record belongs to a study of low-dose radiotherapy and immunotherapy resistance in tumors. Background on the study: Over 26 weeks, cohort 2 got 1 Gy every two weeks, reaching 13 Gy.

TRAV and TRBV primers primed cDNA for both TCRalpha and TCRbeta. The PCR that amplified TCRs ran for approximately 18 cycles, relying on a constant-region primer and a V-primer adapter. TCRdb independently ran MiXCR on the reads; one entry per CDR3 protein. This sample yields tens of thousands of distinct CDR3 sequences, of which under 20% are seen a single time; approximately 1.5% belongs to the top ten. Time point in this sample: after trial treatment. Described treatment: LDRT plus nivolumab, ipilimumab, low-dose cyclophosphamide and aspirin (RACIN trial). Germline V CDR1 and CDR2: MRHNA, SNTAGT. This CDR3 spans 15 amino acids. Trimming took 7 bases from V and 5 from J; bases not matched to a gene: 7.

The rearrangement links TRBV6-4 to TRBJ2-2, with TRBD2 matching over 10 bases. This receptor was obtained from a male donor with prostate cancer. The specimen comprised PBMCs, sampled after low-dose radiotherapy plus immunotherapy. This CDR3 is CASTLAGDGTGELFF. CDR3 coding DNA: TGTGCCAGCACCCTAGCGGGAGATGGGACCGGGGAGCTGTTTTTT.